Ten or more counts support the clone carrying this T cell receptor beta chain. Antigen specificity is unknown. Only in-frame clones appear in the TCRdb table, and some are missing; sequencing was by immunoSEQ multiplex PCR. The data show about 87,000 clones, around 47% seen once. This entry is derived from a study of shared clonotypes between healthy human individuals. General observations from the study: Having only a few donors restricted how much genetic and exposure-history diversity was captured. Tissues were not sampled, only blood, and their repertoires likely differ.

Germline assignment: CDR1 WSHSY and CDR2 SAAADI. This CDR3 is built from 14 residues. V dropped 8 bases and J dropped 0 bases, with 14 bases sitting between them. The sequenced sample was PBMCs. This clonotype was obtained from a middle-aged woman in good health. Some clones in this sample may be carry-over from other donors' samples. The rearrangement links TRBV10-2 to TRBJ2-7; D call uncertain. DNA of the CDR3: TGCGCCAGCTGCAGACTGGCCAGCTCCTACGAGCAGTACTTC. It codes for CASCRLASSYEQYF.